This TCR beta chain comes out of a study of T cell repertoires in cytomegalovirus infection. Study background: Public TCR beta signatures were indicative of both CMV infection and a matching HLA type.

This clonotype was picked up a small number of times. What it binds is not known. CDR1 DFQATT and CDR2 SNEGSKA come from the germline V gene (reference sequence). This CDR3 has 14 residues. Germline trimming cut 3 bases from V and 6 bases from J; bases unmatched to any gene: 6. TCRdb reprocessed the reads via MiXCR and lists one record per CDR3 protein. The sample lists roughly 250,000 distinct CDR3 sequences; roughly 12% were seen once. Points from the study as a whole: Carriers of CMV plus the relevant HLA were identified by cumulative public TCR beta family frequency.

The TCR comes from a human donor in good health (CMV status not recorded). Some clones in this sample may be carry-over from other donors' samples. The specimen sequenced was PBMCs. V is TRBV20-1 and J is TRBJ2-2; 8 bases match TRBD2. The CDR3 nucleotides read TGCAGTGCTAGGCCGGGACTAGGGGCCGGGGAGCTGTTTTTT. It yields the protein CSARPGLGAGELFF.